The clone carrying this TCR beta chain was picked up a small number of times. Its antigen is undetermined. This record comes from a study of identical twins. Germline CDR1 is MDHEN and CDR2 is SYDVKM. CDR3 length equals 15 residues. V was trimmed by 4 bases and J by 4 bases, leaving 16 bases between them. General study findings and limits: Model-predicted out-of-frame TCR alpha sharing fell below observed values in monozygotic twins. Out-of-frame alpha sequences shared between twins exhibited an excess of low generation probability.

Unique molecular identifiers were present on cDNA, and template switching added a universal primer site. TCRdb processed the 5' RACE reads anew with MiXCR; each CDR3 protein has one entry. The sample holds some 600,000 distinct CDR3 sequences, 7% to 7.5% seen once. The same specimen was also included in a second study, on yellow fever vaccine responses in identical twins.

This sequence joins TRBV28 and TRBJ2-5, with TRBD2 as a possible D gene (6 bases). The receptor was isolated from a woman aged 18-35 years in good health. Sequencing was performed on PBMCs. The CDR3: CASSSMTGVRETQYF. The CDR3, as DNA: TGTGCCAGCAGTTCTATGACGGGAGTTAGAGAGACCCAGTACTTC.